This T cell receptor beta chain was captured by sequencing in a study of OX40 agonist ivuxolimab in advanced cancers. With regard to this clone: What it binds is unknown.

Only in-frame clones appear in the TCRdb table, and some are missing; sequencing was by immunoSEQ multiplex PCR. In the table there are 84,000 or so clones, approximately 93% of which are singletons. Whole-study findings and limits: Fewer expanded clones were found on average in CD4+ than in CD8+ T cells. At 0.1 to 3.0 mg/kg and by week 6, CD4+ and CD8+ T cells in the blood had expanded clonally.

The CDR3 is 16 residues long. The germline CDR1 and CDR2 sequences are SEHNR and FQNEAQ (reference sequence). The V gene lost 5 bases and the J gene lost 2 bases, with 18 bases spanning the gap. The chain links TRBV7-9 to TRBJ1-2; D is perhaps TRBD1 (6 bases). Sequenced material: CD4+ or CD8+ T cells sorted from blood, taken in a trial of the OX40 agonist ivuxolimab. The source is an adult with an advanced solid tumor such as melanoma, head and neck, liver or kidney cancer. CDR3: CASSPLGGARNYGYTF. CDR3 nucleotide sequence: TGTGCCAGCAGCCCGTTGGGGGGGGCTAGGAACTATGGCTACACCTTC.